This TCR beta chain was observed in a study of early stage breast cancer tumors. Whole-study context: ER+/PR+/HER2- status applied to about 80% of the 16 invasive breast tumors. Regarding the study as a whole: Compared with adjacent normal breast tissue, tumors showed 2 to 2.5-fold greater T cell density and higher clonality.

This CDR3 has 16 amino acids. V shed 0 bases and J shed 2 bases, with 15 bases lying between them. CDR1 and CDR2 (germline): SGHNT, YYREEE (reference sequence). About this clone: Its specificity is not known.

Each sample had two DNA replicates, about 0.5 ug blood or about 1.4 ug tissue. Profiling relied on immunoSEQ multiplex PCR, and the TCRdb table lists in-frame clones only, not all of them. The table lists just over 70,000 clones, 79% of them singletons. The chain couples TRBV5-4 to TRBJ2-7; D may be TRBD1 or TRBD2 (5 bases each). This receptor was identified in a person between 55 and 70 years old with breast cancer. The sequencing input was blood. The CDR3 here is CASSLASGTDTYEQYF. CDR3 DNA: TGTGCCAGCAGCTTGGCCTCCGGGACGGACACCTACGAGCAGTACTTC.